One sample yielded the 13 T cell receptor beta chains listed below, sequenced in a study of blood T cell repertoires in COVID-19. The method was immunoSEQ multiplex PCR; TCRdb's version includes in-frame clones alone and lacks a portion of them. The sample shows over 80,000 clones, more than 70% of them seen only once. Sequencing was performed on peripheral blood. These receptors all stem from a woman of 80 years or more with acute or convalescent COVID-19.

The CDR3 DNA reads as TGTGCCAGCTCACCACCGGTACTAGCGAAAGAGACCCAGTACTTC. Residues: CASSPPVLAKETQYF. The chain employs TRBV18 and TRBJ2-5; 7 positions match TRBD2. Trimming cost V 0 bases and J 3 bases; bases outside gene matches: 4. The CDR3 is 15 residues long. Germline CDR1 KGHSH, CDR2 LQKENI.

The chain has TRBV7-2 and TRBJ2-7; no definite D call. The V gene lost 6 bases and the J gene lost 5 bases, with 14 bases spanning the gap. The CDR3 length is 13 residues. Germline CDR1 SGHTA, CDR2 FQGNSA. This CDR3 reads CASSESWRNEQYF. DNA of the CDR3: TGTGCCAGCAGTGAAAGTTGGCGGAACGAGCAGTACTTC.

CDR3 sequence: CASSQDLGRSSSPLHF. The CDR3 nucleotides are TGCGCCAGCAGCCAAGATCTGGGCCGTTCCTCGTCACCCCTCCACTTT. V usage is TRBV4-3 and J usage is TRBJ1-6, with D hard to call. From germline, CDR1 is LGHNA and CDR2 YSLEER. The CDR3 runs to 16 residues. V lost 0 bases, J lost 10 bases, and 16 bases lay in between.

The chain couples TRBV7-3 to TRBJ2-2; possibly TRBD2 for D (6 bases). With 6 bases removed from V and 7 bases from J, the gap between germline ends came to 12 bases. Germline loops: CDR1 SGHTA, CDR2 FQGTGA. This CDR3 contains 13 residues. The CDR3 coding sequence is TGTGCCAGCAGTACCGGGGGAGTCGGGGAGCTGTTTTTT. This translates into CASSTGGVGELFF.

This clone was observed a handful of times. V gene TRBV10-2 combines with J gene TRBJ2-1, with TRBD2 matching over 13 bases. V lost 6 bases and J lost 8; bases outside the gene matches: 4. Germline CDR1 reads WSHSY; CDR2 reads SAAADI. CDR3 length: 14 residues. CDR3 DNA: TGCGCCAGCAGAGGACTAGCGGGAGAGGATGAGCAGTTCTTC. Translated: CASRGLAGEDEQFF.

CDR3 nucleotide sequence: TGTGCCAGCAGCGTACAGGGGTCTGGAACTGAAGCTTTCTTT. It translates to CASSVQGSGTEAFF. The chain combines TRBV5-5 with TRBJ1-1, with TRBD1 matching over 7 bases. CDR3 length: 14 amino acids. Unmatched junction bases numbered 8, after V lost 4 bases and J lost 5 bases. In germline, CDR1 is SGHKS, CDR2 YYEKEE (reference sequence).

The CDR3, as DNA: TGCGCCAGCAGCCAAGATACGTCTATCTCTGGGGCCAACGTCCTGACTTTC. Protein sequence: CASSQDTSISGANVLTF. The chain couples TRBV4-1 to TRBJ2-6; unclear D gene. Germline CDR1 reads MGHRA; CDR2 reads YSYEKL. The CDR3 length is 17 residues. V was cut by 0 bases and J by 0 bases, with 9 bases left in between.

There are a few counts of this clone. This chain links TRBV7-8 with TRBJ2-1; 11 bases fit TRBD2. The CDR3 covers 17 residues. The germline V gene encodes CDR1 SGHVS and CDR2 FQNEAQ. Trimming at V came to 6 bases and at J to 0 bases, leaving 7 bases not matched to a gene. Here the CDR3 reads CASSLLGTSGSYNEQFF. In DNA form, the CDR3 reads TGTGCCAGCAGTCTGCTTGGGACTAGCGGCTCCTACAATGAGCAGTTCTTC.

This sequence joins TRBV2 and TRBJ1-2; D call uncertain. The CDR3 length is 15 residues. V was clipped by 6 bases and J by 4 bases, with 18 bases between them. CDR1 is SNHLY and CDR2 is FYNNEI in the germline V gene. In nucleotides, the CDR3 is TGTGCCAGCAGCCCTCGGGGTCTACCGAGCTATGGCTACACCTTC. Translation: CASSPRGLPSYGYTF.

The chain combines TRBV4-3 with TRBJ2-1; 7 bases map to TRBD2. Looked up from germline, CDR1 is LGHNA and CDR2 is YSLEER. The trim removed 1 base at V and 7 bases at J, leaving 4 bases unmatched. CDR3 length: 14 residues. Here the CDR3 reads CASSQAGGGNEQFF. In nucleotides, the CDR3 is TGCGCCAGCAGCCAAGCGGGGGGTGGTAATGAGCAGTTCTTC.

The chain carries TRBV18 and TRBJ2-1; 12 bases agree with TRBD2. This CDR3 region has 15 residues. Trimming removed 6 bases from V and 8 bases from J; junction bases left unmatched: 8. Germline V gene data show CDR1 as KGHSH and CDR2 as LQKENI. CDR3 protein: CASSLRLAGADEQFF. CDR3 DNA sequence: TGTGCCAGCTCGCTACGACTAGCGGGAGCAGATGAGCAGTTCTTC.

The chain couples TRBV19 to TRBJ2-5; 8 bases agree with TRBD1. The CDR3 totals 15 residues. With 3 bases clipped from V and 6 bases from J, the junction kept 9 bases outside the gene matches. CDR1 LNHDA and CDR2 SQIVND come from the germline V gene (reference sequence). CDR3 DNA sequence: TGTGCCAGTAGTATTAGAGGACAGGGAAGTCAGACCCAGTACTTC. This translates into CASSIRGQGSQTQYF.

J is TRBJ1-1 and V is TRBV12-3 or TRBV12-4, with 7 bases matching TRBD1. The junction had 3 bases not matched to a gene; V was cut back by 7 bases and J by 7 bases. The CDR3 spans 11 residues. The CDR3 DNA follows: TGTGCCAGCATGTGGGACAGTGAAGCTTTCTTT. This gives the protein CASMWDSEAFF.